This T cell receptor beta chain was documented in a study of blood T cell repertoires in COVID-19. Across the study: Acute-phase and convalescent COVID-19 samples originated in the United States, Italy and Spain.

Source study methods: For nucleated cells, counts were estimated from reference gene primer amplification. Libraries were prepared by immunoSEQ multiplex PCR; TCRdb keeps only in-frame clonotypes and omits some of them. V and J calls and clone size are as listed in that table; D and trimming were resolved from the DNA. The sample has 150,000 to 250,000 clones, roughly four fifths seen once. Participant ages covered about 18 to 89 years across 24 US areas. Participants' reported clinical history set cohort assignment. The CDR3 spans 12 residues. The V end lost 6 bases, the J end lost 4 bases, and 9 bases lay between the germline ends. The germline V gene encodes CDR1 MNHEY and CDR2 SVGAGI.

V gene TRBV6-5 combines with J gene TRBJ1-2, with D hard to call. Sequencing was done on a sample of PBMCs or T cells enriched from blood (not recorded which). The receptor was derived from a man aged 40-55 years who had recovered from COVID-19. CDR3 sequence reads: CASSLTPYGYTF. The CDR3 coding sequence is TGTGCCAGCAGCCTGACACCCTATGGCTACACCTTC.